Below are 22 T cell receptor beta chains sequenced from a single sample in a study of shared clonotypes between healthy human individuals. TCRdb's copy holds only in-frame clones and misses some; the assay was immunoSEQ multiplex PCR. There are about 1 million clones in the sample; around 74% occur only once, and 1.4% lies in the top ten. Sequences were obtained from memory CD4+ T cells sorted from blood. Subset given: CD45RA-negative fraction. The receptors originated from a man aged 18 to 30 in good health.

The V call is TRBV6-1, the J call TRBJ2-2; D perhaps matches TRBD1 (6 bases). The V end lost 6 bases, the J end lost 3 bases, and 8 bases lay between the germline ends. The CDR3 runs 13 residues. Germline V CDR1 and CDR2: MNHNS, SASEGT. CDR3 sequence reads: CASRTGHTGELFF. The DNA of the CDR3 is TGTGCCAGCAGGACAGGACACACCGGGGAGCTGTTTTTT.

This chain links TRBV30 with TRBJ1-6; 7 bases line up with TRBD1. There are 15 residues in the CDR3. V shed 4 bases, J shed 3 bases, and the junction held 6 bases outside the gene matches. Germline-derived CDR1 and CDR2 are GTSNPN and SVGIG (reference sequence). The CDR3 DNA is TGTGCCTGGAAAAGGCCAGGGGGCTATAATTCACCCCTCCACTTT. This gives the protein CAWKRPGGYNSPLHF.

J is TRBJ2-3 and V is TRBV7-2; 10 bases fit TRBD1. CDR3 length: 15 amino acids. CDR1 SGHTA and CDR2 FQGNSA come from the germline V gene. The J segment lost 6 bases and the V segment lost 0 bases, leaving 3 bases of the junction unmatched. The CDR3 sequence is CASSLAGTGVDTQYF. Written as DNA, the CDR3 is TGTGCCAGCAGCTTAGCCGGGACAGGGGTGGATACGCAGTATTTT.

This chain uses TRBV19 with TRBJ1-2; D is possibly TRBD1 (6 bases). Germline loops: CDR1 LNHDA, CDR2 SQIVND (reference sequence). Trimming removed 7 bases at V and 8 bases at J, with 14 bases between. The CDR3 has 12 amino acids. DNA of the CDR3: TGTGCCAGTACCACAAGACAGGAGGGCTACACCTTC. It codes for CASTTRQEGYTF.

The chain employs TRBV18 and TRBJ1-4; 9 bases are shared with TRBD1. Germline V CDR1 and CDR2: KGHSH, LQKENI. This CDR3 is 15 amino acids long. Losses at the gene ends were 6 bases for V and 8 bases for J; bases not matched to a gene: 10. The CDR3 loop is CASSQGQGLTEKLFF. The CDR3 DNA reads TGTGCCAGCTCTCAAGGACAGGGGTTAACAGAAAAACTGTTTTTT.

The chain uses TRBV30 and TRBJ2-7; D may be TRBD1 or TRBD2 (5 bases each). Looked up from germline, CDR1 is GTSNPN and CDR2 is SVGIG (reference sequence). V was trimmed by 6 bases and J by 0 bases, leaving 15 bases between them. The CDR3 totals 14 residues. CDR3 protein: CACSSGTGSYEQYF. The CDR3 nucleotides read TGTGCCTGTTCTTCCGGGACCGGCTCCTACGAGCAGTACTTC.

CDR3 protein: CASSTGSSYNEQFF. DNA for the CDR3: TGTGCCAGCAGTACCGGGAGCTCCTACAATGAGCAGTTCTTC. The genes are TRBV6-5 and TRBJ2-1; D is possibly TRBD2 (6 bases). V was trimmed by 5 bases and J by 0 bases, leaving 8 bases between them. Per the germline V gene, CDR1 is MNHEY and CDR2 is SVGAGI. The CDR3 is 14 residues long.

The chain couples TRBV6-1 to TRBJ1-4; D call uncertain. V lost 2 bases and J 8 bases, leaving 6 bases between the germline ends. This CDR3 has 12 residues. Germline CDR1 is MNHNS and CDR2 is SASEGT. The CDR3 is CASSEYREKLFF. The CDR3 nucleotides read TGTGCCAGCAGTGAATACAGAGAAAAACTGTTTTTT.

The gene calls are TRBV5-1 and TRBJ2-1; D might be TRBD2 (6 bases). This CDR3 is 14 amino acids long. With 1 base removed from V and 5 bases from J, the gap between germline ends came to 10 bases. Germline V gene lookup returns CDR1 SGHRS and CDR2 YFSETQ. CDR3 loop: CASSLRASDNEQFF. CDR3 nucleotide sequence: TGCGCCAGCAGCTTGAGGGCTAGCGACAATGAGCAGTTCTTC.

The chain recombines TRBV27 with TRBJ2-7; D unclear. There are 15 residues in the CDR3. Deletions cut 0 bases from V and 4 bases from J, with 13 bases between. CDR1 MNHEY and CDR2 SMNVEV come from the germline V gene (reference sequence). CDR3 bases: TGTGCCAGCAGTTTATCGCGCGGACCCGTTTACGAGCAGTACTTC. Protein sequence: CASSLSRGPVYEQYF.

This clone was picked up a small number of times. CDR3 bases: TGCGCCAGCAGCTTTCAGGACAGGGTCAATCAGCCCCAGCATTTT. As protein: CASSFQDRVNQPQHF. The genes are TRBV5-1 and TRBJ1-5; TRBD1 matches at 8 bases. The CDR3 runs 15 residues. Germline CDR1 and CDR2: SGHRS and YFSETQ. The V gene end was trimmed by 2 bases and the J gene end by 3 bases; junction bases not matched to a gene: 4.

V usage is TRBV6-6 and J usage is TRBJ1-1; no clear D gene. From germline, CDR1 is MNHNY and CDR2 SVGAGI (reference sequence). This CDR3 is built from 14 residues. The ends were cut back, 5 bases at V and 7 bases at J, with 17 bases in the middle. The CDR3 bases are TGTGCCAGCAGTGCCCGACGGATTGGGATTGAAGCTTTCTTT. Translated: CASSARRIGIEAFF.

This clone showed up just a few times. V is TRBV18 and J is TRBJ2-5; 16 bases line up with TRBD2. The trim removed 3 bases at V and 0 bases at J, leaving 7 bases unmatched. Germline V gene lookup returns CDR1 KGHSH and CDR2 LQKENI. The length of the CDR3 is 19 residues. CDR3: CASSPVGTSGGEYQETQYF. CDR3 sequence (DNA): TGTGCCAGCTCACCCGTCGGGACTAGCGGGGGGGAGTACCAAGAGACCCAGTACTTC.

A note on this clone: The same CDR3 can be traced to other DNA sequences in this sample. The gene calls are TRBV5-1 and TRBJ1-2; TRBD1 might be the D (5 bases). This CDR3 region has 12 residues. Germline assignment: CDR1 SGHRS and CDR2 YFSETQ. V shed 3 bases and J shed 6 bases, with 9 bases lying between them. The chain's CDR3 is CASSSQGDGYTF. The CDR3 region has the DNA TGCGCCAGCAGCTCTCAGGGCGATGGCTACACCTTC.

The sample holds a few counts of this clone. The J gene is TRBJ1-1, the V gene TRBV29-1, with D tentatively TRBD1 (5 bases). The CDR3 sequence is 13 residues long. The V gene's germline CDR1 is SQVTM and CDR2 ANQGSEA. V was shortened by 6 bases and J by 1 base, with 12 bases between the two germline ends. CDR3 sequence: CSVGGPENTEAFF. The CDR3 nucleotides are TGCAGCGTCGGGGGACCTGAGAACACTGAAGCTTTCTTT.

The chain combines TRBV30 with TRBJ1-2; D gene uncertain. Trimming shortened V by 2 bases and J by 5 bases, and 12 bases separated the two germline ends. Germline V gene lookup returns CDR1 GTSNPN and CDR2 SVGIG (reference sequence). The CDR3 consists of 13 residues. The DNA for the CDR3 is TGTGCCTGGAGTCAAACGGGAGAATATGGCTACACCTTC. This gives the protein CAWSQTGEYGYTF.

The CDR3 is CASSTDSTSSYEQYF. The CDR3 DNA reads as TGCGCCAGCAGCACCGACTCTACGAGCTCCTACGAGCAGTACTTC. The V and J genes are TRBV5-1 and TRBJ2-7; no definite D call. This CDR3 region has 15 residues. V was pared by 4 bases and J by 0 bases, with 14 bases between. Germline V gene lookup returns CDR1 SGHRS and CDR2 YFSETQ.

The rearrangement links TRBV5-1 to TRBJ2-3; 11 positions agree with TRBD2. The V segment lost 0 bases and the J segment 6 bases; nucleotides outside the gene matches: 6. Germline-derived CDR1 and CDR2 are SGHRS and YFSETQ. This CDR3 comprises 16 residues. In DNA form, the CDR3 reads TGCGCCAGCAGCTTGGCTACTAGCGGGGGTGTGGATACGCAGTATTTT. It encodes CASSLATSGGVDTQYF.

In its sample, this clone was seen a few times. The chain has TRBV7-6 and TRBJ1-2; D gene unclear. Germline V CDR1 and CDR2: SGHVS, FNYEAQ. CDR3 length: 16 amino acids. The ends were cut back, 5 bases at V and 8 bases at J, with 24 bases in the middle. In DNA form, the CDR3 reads TGTGCCAGCAGCCTCGGTGCGGACGGCTCCCCTGGCGGCTACACCTTC. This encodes CASSLGADGSPGGYTF. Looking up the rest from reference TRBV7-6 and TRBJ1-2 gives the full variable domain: GAGVSQSPRYKVTKRGQDVALRCDPISGHVSLYWYRQALGQGPEFLTYFNYEAQQDKSGLPNDRFSAERPEGSISTLTIQRTEQRDSAMYRCASSLGADGSPGGYTFGSGTRLTVV.

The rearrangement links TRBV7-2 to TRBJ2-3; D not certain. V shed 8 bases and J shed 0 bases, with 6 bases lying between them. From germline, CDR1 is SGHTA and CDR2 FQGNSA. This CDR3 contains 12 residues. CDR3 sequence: CASVPSTDTQYF. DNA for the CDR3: TGTGCCAGCGTACCCAGCACAGATACGCAGTATTTT. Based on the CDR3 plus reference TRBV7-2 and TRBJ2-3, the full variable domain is GAGVSQSPSNKVTEKGKDVELRCDPISGHTALYWYRQSLGQGLEFLIYFQGNSAPDKSGLPSDRFSAERTGGSVSTLTIQRTQQEDSAVYLCASVPSTDTQYFGPGTRLTVL.

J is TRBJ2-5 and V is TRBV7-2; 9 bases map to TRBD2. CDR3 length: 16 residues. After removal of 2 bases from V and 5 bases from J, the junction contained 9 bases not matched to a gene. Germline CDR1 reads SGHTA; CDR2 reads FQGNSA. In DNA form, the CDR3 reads TGTGCCAGCAGCTTAAATGCGGGGGGGATTATGGAGACCCAGTACTTC. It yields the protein CASSLNAGGIMETQYF. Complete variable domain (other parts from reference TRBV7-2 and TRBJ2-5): GAGVSQSPSNKVTEKGKDVELRCDPISGHTALYWYRQSLGQGLEFLIYFQGNSAPDKSGLPSDRFSAERTGGSVSTLTIQRTQQEDSAVYLCASSLNAGGIMETQYFGPGTRLLVL.

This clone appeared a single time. The CDR3 spells CASSRLAGTNTGELFF. The CDR3 DNA is TGTGCCAGCAGCCGCCTAGCGGGAACGAACACCGGGGAGCTGTTTTTT. This sequence joins TRBV5-5 and TRBJ2-2, with TRBD2 matching 9 bases. CDR3 length: 16 amino acids. The germline V gene has CDR1 SGHKS and CDR2 YYEKEE (reference sequence). Trimming removed 4 bases from V and 0 bases from J; junction bases left unmatched: 4. Supplemented by reference TRBV5-5 and TRBJ2-2, the full variable domain reads DAGVTQSPTHLIKTRGQQVTLRCSPISGHKSVSWYQQVLGQGPQFIFQYYEKEERGRGNFPDRFSARQFPNYSSELNVNALLLGDSALYLCASSRLAGTNTGELFFGEGSRLTVL.